This T cell receptor (beta chain) was captured by sequencing in a study of chemoradiotherapy in HPV16-positive cancers. Findings and caveats of the study: Candidate HPV-specific clones and E7-related TCR motifs grew in tumor during treatment.

The data were produced by immunoSEQ multiplex PCR, yet TCRdb's version contains in-frame clones alone and is incomplete. The sample contains approximately 13,000 clones, 65% to 75% of which appear only once. V lost 8 bases to trimming and J lost 3 bases, with 13 bases between them. The CDR3 consists of 13 residues. In germline, CDR1 is SGHDN, CDR2 FVKESK. In regard to this clone: The antigen remains unidentified.

Sample collection occurred from a patient who underwent chemoradiotherapy. This chain links TRBV14 with TRBJ1-2, with D tentatively TRBD1 (6 bases). The TCR was taken from a human donor with HPV-associated anogenital cancer. CDR3 sequence (DNA): TGTGCCAGCGGAAACAGGGCCGACTATGGCTACACCTTC. Translating gives CASGNRADYGYTF.